This T cell receptor (beta chain) was obtained from a study of blood T cell repertoires in COVID-19. At the level of the study: The origin of the acute and convalescent COVID-19 samples was the United States, Italy and Spain.

In the study's own analysis: Amplification of reference gene primers was used by the study to estimate nucleated cell counts. Assay: immunoSEQ multiplex PCR; the TCRdb copy retains only in-frame clones and omits some. V, J and clone size reflect that table, while D and trimming were determined from the DNA. The table has roughly 71,000 clones, less than 90% seen once. The sequence derives from a man aged 50-60 years with active COVID-19. Source material: peripheral blood.

The CDR3 protein is CASSAGQGGIYGYTF. CDR3 nucleotides: TGTGCCAGCTCTGCCGGACAGGGCGGAATCTATGGCTACACCTTC. This rearrangement joins TRBV18 to TRBJ1-2; TRBD1 agrees at 8 bases. The V and J ends lost 6 bases and 4 bases, in that order; junction bases with no gene match: 10. From germline, CDR1 is KGHSH and CDR2 LQKENI. CDR3 length: 15 amino acids.